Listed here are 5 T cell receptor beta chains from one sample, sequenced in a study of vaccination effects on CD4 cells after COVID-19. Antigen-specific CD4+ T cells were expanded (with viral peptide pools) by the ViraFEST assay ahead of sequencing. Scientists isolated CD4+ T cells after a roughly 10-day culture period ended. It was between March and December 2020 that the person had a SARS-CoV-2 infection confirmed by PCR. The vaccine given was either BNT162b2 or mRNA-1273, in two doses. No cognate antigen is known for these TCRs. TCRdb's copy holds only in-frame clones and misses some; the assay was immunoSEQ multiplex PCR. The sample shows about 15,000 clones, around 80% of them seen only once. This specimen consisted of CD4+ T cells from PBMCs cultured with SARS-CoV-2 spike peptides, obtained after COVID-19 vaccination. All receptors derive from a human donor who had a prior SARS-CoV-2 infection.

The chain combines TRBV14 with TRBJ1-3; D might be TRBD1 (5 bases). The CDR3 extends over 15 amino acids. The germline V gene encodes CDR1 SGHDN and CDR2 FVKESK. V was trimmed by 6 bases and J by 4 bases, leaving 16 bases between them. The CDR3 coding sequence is TGTGCCAGCAGAAGGGGAACCAATAAGGGAAACACCATATATTTT. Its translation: CASRRGTNKGNTIYF.

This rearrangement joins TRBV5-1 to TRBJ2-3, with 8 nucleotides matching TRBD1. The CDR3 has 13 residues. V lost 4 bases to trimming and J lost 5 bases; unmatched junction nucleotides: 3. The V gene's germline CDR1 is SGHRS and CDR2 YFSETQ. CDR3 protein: CASSSTGGDTQYF. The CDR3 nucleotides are TGCGCCAGCAGCAGTACAGGGGGAGATACGCAGTATTTT.

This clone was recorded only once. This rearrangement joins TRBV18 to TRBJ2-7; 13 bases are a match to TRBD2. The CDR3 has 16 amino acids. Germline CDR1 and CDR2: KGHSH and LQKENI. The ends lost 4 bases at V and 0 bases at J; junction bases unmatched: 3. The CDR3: CASSRGTSGTSYEQYF. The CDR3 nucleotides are TGTGCCAGCTCACGAGGGACTAGCGGGACCTCCTACGAGCAGTACTTC.

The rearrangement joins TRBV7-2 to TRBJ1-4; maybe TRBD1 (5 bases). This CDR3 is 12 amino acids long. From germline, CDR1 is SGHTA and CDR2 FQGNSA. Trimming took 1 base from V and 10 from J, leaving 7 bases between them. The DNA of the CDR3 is TGTGCCAGCAGCTTAGGGGGCGGAAAACTGTTTTTT. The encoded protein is CASSLGGGKLFF. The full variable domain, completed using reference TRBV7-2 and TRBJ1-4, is GAGVSQSPSNKVTEKGKDVELRCDPISGHTALYWYRQSLGQGLEFLIYFQGNSAPDKSGLPSDRFSAERTGGSVSTLTIQRTQQEDSAVYLCASSLGGGKLFFGSGTQLSVL.

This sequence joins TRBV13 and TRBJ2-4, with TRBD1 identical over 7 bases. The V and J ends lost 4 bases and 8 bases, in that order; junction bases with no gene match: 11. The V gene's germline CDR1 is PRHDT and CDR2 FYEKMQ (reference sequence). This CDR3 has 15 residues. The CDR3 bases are TGTGCCAGCAGCTACACGAGACAGGGTGAGCACATTCAGTACTTC. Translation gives CASSYTRQGEHIQYF.